Following are 22 T cell receptor beta chains from one sample sequenced in a study of cytomegalovirus exposure and HLA in healthy donors. 13 Jbeta primers and 60 Vbeta primers were used for the PCR. Profiled with immunoSEQ multiplex PCR; TCRdb holds only in-frame clones, not every one. The sample lists about 150,000 clones, 70% to 80% occurring once. Input material: PBMCs. These receptors originate from a man younger than 45 in good health and CMV-seronegative.

The chain uses TRBV27 and TRBJ1-4; D may be TRBD1 (5 bases). Trimming removed 3 bases from V and 7 bases from J, with 6 bases in between. The CDR3 contains 12 residues. Germline assignment: CDR1 MNHEY and CDR2 SMNVEV (reference sequence). The CDR3 reads CASSLGGEKLFF. The CDR3 nucleotides read TGTGCCAGCAGTTTGGGGGGTGAAAAACTGTTTTTT.

This clone has only a few counts. The chain combines TRBV28 with TRBJ2-7, with 9 bases lining up with TRBD1. J gave up 2 bases and V 6 bases, and 2 bases lay outside the gene matches. Germline CDR1 MDHEN, CDR2 SYDVKM. This CDR3 comprises 13 residues. This chain's CDR3 is CASRGTGPYEQYF. The CDR3 DNA reads as TGTGCCAGCAGGGGGACAGGGCCCTACGAGCAGTACTTC.

This clone showed up just a few times. The CDR3 protein is CASSRAGNNEKLFF. The CDR3 bases are TGTGCCAGCAGCCGTGCGGGGAATAATGAAAAACTGTTTTTT. The V gene is TRBV6-6, the J gene TRBJ1-4; D is unresolved. CDR3 length equals 14 residues. The germline CDR1 and CDR2 sequences are MNHNY and SVGAGI (reference sequence). The V end was cut by 6 bases, the J end by 4 bases, with 12 bases between.

This clone was counted a few times. The gene calls are TRBV7-2 and TRBJ2-7; the D gene is possibly TRBD2 (6 bases). Trimming removed 1 base from V and 3 bases from J, with 19 bases in between. This CDR3 is built from 17 residues. Germline-derived CDR1 and CDR2 are SGHTA and FQGNSA. The CDR3 nucleotides are TGTGCCAGCAGCTTAGGGGGGGTCGGGTCTGTATTCTACGAGCAGTACTTC. Its protein product is CASSLGGVGSVFYEQYF.

The chain employs TRBV27 and TRBJ2-7; 10 nucleotides agree with TRBD1. Germline V gene data show CDR1 as MNHEY and CDR2 as SMNVEV (reference sequence). V dropped 3 bases and J dropped 4; count of bases not matched to a gene: 9. This CDR3 has 16 amino acids. This CDR3 reads CASSLPRQGAIYEQYF. For the CDR3, the DNA is TGTGCCAGCAGTTTGCCCAGACAGGGGGCTATTTACGAGCAGTACTTC.

This CDR3 reads CAWRNRDVAKNIQYF. The CDR3, as DNA: TGTGCCTGGCGCAACAGGGATGTAGCCAAAAACATTCAGTACTTC. This chain connects TRBV30 to TRBJ2-4; TRBD1 is a possible D gene (6 bases). Germline V CDR1 and CDR2: GTSNPN, SVGIG (reference sequence). The CDR3 spans 15 residues. V was shortened by 5 bases and J by 0 bases, with 14 bases between the two germline ends.

The chain is built from TRBV10-1 and TRBJ2-7; TRBD2 aligns across 9 bases. Germline values: CDR1 WNHNN, CDR2 SYGVQD (reference sequence). The V segment lost 0 bases and the J segment 13 bases; nucleotides outside the gene matches: 7. The CDR3 loop spans 13 amino acids. CDR3 bases: TGCGCCAGCAGTGAGTCCCTAGCGGGGAGGACCTACTTC. It yields the protein CASSESLAGRTYF.

The chain combines TRBV2 with TRBJ2-7; 12 bases align to TRBD1. This CDR3 comprises 14 residues. Per germline, CDR1 SNHLY and CDR2 FYNNEI. V dropped 6 bases and J dropped 4; count of bases not matched to a gene: 4. DNA of the CDR3: TGTGCCAGCAGGTGGGGACAGGGGGCTTACGAGCAGTACTTC. It codes for CASRWGQGAYEQYF.

The V and J genes are TRBV5-6 and TRBJ2-3; 7 bases align to TRBD2. This CDR3 is built from 15 residues. CDR1 is SGHDT and CDR2 is YYEEEE in the germline V gene. V was pared by 0 bases and J by 4 bases, with 5 bases of the junction left unmatched. Here the CDR3 DNA reads TGTGCCAGCAGCTTGGCGGGAGGCCCCTCAGATACGCAGTATTTT. This encodes CASSLAGGPSDTQYF.

This clone was observed a handful of times. The rearrangement uses TRBV6-1 and TRBJ1-2; possible D gene TRBD1, 6 bases. V dropped 10 bases and J dropped 8 bases, with 26 bases sitting between them. Germline V lookup: CDR1 MNHNS, CDR2 SASEGT. This CDR3 spans 15 amino acids. CDR3 in DNA: TGTGCCACTCTACCAGGACAGTCTCCGCACGGAGGCTACACCTTC. This codes for CATLPGQSPHGGYTF.

Here the CDR3 reads CATSRGQVGDIQYF. CDR3 sequence (DNA): TGTGCCACCAGCAGAGGACAGGTCGGGGACATTCAGTACTTC. J is TRBJ2-4 and V is TRBV15, with a weak D call TRBD1 (6 bases). Germline CDR1 reads LNHNV; CDR2 reads YYDKDF (reference sequence). This CDR3 is built from 14 residues. Trimming stripped 1 base from V and 8 bases from J, with 12 bases between.

The chain couples TRBV7-2 to TRBJ1-2; D ambiguous. V gave up 1 base and J gave up 4 bases, with 13 bases separating them. Germline CDR1 and CDR2: SGHTA and FQGNSA. CDR3 length equals 15 residues. The CDR3 DNA follows: TGTGCCAGCAGCTTAGAGAACAGCCTCATCTATGGCTACACCTTC. It encodes CASSLENSLIYGYTF.

CDR3 sequence: CASSFSEYEQYF. CDR3 DNA: TGTGCCAGCAGCTTTTCTGAGTACGAGCAGTACTTC. The chain is built from TRBV7-9 and TRBJ2-7; D call uncertain. Between the trimmed V and J ends, which lost 3 bases and 4 bases, there was a span of 7 bases. Germline-derived CDR1 and CDR2 are SEHNR and FQNEAQ (reference sequence). The CDR3 contains 12 residues.

A few counts support this clone. The rearrangement joins TRBV6-1 to TRBJ2-3, with a possible D match to TRBD2 (5 bases). CDR1 is MNHNS, CDR2 SASEGT, per germline. V was shortened by 7 bases and J by 0 bases, with 14 bases between the two germline ends. This CDR3 region has 15 residues. In nucleotides, the CDR3 is TGTGCCAGCACCAAACAAGGCGGGAGCACAGATACGCAGTATTTT. Residues: CASTKQGGSTDTQYF.

The gene calls are TRBV6-5 and TRBJ2-2, with TRBD1 matching 7 bases. V dropped 6 bases and J dropped 6; count of bases not matched to a gene: 7. From germline, CDR1 is MNHEY and CDR2 SVGAGI. CDR3 size: 14 residues. The CDR3 bases are TGTGCCAGCAGAGCCGACAGGGCGGCCGGGGAGCTGTTTTTT. Translation gives CASRADRAAGELFF.

The rearrangement links TRBV18 to TRBJ1-5; no clear D gene. V shed 5 bases and J shed 6 bases, with 11 bases lying between them. Germline V gives CDR1 KGHSH, CDR2 LQKENI. The CDR3 is made up of 13 amino acids. The CDR3 spells CASSSGERQPQHF. The CDR3 nucleotides read TGTGCCAGCTCAAGCGGGGAACGTCAGCCCCAGCATTTT.

The genes are TRBV6-5 and TRBJ2-7; D may be TRBD2 (5 bases). Germline V gives CDR1 MNHEY, CDR2 SVGAGI. This CDR3 has 15 residues. V lost 0 bases and J lost 0, with 9 bases in between. CDR3 DNA: TGTGCCAGCAGTTACTCGTACAGCGGCTCCTACGAGCAGTACTTC. Its translation: CASSYSYSGSYEQYF.

This chain joins TRBV5-1 and TRBJ1-5; no definite D call. The CDR3 covers 14 residues. Germline assignment: CDR1 SGHRS and CDR2 YFSETQ. Trimming shortened V by 1 base and J by 8 bases, and 13 bases separated the two germline ends. CDR3 sequence reads: CASSLLGVGEPQHF. The CDR3 DNA reads as TGCGCCAGCAGCTTGTTAGGAGTTGGAGAGCCCCAGCATTTT. Together with reference TRBV5-1 and TRBJ1-5, the CDR3 gives the full variable domain: KAGVTQTPRYLIKTRGQQVTLSCSPISGHRSVSWYQQTPGQGLQFLFEYFSETQRNKGNFPGRFSGRQFSNSRSEMNVSTLELGDSALYLCASSLLGVGEPQHFGDGTRLSIL.

J is TRBJ1-5 and V is TRBV27, with a tentative D call TRBD1 (6 bases). Trimming took off 4 bases at V and 4 bases at J, with 11 bases between the two ends. The CDR3 runs to 14 residues. Germline V CDR1 and CDR2: MNHEY, SMNVEV (reference sequence). The chain's CDR3 is CASSSQGWNQPQHF. Here the CDR3 DNA reads TGTGCCAGCAGTTCACAGGGTTGGAATCAGCCCCAGCATTTT.

The chain uses TRBV28 and TRBJ1-5; D perhaps matches TRBD1 (6 bases). V dropped 4 bases and J dropped 3 bases, with 13 bases sitting between them. Germline values: CDR1 MDHEN, CDR2 SYDVKM. The CDR3 runs 15 residues. CDR3 in amino acids: CASSSLDRPNQPQHF. The CDR3 region has the DNA TGTGCCAGCAGTTCTTTGGACAGACCCAATCAGCCCCAGCATTTT.

This sequence joins TRBV29-1 and TRBJ2-7, with a possible D match to TRBD2 (5 bases). The ends were cut back, 7 bases at V and 6 bases at J, with 19 bases in the middle. From germline, CDR1 is SQVTM and CDR2 ANQGSEA. This CDR3 comprises 13 residues. The CDR3 is CSAGLSSGSEQYF. The CDR3 coding sequence is TGCAGCGCCGGACTTTCTTCGGGTTCCGAGCAGTACTTC.

The rearrangement links TRBV7-9 to TRBJ1-2, with 7 bases that match TRBD1. After removal of 5 bases from V and 3 bases from J, the junction contained 3 bases not matched to a gene. Germline CDR1 is SEHNR and CDR2 is FQNEAQ (reference sequence). This CDR3 has 13 residues. The CDR3 DNA reads TGTGCCAGCAGCCTCGGGACAGACTATGGCTACACCTTC. Its protein is CASSLGTDYGYTF.